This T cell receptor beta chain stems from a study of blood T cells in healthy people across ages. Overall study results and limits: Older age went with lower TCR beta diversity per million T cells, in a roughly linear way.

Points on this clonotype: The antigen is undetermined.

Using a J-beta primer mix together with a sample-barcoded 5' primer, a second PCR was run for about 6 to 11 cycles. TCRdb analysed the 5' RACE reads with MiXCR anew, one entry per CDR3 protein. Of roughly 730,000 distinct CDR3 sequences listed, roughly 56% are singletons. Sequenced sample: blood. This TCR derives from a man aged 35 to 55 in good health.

The CDR3 spells CASSFGSGGVTDTQYF. CDR3 nucleotide sequence: TGTGCCAGCAGCTTCGGTAGCGGGGGTGTAACAGATACGCAGTATTTT. The chain employs TRBV11-2 and TRBJ2-3; 9 nucleotides agree with TRBD2. Germline CDR1 and CDR2: SGHAT and FQNNGV. This CDR3 spans 16 amino acids. Germline trimming cut 3 bases from V and 3 bases from J; bases unmatched to any gene: 7.